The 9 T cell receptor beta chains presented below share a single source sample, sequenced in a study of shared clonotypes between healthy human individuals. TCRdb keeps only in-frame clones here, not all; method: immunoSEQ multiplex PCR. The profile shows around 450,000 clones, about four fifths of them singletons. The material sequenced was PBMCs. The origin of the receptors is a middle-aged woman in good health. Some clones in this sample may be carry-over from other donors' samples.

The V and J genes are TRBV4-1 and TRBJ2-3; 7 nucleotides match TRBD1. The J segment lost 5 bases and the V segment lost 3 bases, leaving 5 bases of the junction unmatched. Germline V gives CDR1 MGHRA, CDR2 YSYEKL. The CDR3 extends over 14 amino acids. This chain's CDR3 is CASSQTGLGDTQYF. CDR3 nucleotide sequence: TGCGCCAGCAGCCAGACAGGGCTGGGAGATACGCAGTATTTT.

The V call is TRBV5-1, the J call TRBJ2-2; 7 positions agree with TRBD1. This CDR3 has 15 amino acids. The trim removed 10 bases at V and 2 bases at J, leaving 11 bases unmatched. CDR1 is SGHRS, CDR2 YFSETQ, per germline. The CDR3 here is CAVTTGTENTGELFF. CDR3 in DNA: TGCGCCGTAACGACCGGGACAGAAAACACCGGGGAGCTGTTTTTT.

CDR3 sequence: CASSFSRDNEQFF. Here the CDR3 DNA reads TGTGCCAGCAGCTTTTCGCGAGATAATGAGCAGTTCTTC. The chain links TRBV7-6 to TRBJ2-1, with D hard to call. The CDR3 loop spans 13 amino acids. Germline V gene data show CDR1 as SGHVS and CDR2 as FNYEAQ. V shed 3 bases and J shed 7 bases, with 10 bases lying between them. Variable domain in full (rest from reference TRBV7-6 and TRBJ2-1): GAGVSQSPRYKVTKRGQDVALRCDPISGHVSLYWYRQALGQGPEFLTYFNYEAQQDKSGLPNDRFSAERPEGSISTLTIQRTEQRDSAMYRCASSFSRDNEQFFGPGTRLTVL.

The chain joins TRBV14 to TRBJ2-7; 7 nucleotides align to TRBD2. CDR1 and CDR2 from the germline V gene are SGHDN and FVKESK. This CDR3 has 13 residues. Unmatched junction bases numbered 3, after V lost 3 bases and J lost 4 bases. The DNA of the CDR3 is TGTGCCAGCAGCCACGGACTAGGGTACGAGCAGTACTTC. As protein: CASSHGLGYEQYF.

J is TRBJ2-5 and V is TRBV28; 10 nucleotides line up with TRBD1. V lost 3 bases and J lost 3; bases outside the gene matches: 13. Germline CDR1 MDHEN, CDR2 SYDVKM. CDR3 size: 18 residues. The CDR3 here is CASSLVLGQGSYEETQYF. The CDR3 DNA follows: TGTGCCAGCAGTTTGGTATTGGGACAGGGGTCTTACGAAGAGACCCAGTACTTC. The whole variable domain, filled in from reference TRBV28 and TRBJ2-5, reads DVKVTQSSRYLVKRTGEKVFLECVQDMDHENMFWYRQDPGLGLRLIYFSYDVKMKEKGDIPEGYSVSREKKERFSLILESASTNQTSMYLCASSLVLGQGSYEETQYFGPGTRLLVL.

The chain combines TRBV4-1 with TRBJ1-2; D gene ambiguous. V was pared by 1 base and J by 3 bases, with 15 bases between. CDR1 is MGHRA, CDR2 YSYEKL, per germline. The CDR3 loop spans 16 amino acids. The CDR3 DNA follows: TGCGCCAGCAGCCAAGCGAGTCTCCTTGATTACTATGGCTACACCTTC. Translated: CASSQASLLDYYGYTF.

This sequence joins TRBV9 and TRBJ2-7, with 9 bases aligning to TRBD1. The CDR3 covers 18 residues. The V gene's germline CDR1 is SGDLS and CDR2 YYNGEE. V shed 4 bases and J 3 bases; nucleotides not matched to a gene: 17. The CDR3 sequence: CASSKQGAFGPPGYEQYF. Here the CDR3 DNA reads TGTGCCAGCAGCAAACAGGGGGCGTTTGGCCCACCGGGCTACGAGCAGTACTTC.

The CDR3 sequence: CSVALAGASSYNEQFF. The CDR3 DNA follows: TGCAGCGTTGCCCTAGCGGGAGCCTCCTCGTACAATGAGCAGTTCTTC. V gene TRBV29-1 combines with J gene TRBJ2-1, with 10 positions matching TRBD2. Germline CDR1 reads SQVTM; CDR2 reads ANQGSEA. With V trimmed by 4 bases and J by 4 bases, 10 bases remained unmatched. The CDR3 runs 16 residues.

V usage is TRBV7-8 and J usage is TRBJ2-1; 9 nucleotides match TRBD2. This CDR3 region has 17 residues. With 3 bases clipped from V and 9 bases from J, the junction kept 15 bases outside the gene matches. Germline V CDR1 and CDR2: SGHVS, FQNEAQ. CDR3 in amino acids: CASSLDLGGRAGGEQFF. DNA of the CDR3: TGTGCCAGCAGCTTGGATTTAGGCGGGAGGGCCGGGGGTGAGCAGTTCTTC.